The 10 T cell receptor beta chains presented below share a single source sample, sequenced in a study of radiotherapy plus CTLA-4 blockade in lung cancer. The repertoire was sequenced with immunoSEQ multiplex PCR; TCRdb's copy has only in-frame clones and lacks some. The sample holds 90,000 to 100,000 clones; roughly 79% are singletons and the top ten take around 2.8%. The source material was peripheral blood, sampled from a patient treated with radiotherapy plus ipilimumab. These receptor sequences come from a human donor with non-small cell lung cancer who had a partial response to radiotherapy plus ipilimumab. Some clones in this sample may be carry-over from other donors' samples.

This clone was counted a few times. The chain employs TRBV7-2 and TRBJ2-5; TRBD2 aligns across 9 bases. CDR3 length equals 16 residues. Germline assignment: CDR1 SGHTA and CDR2 FQGNSA. After removal of 3 bases from V and 5 bases from J, the junction contained 10 bases not matched to a gene. The CDR3 is CASSFRGREGRETQYF. The CDR3, as DNA: TGTGCCAGCAGCTTCCGGGGGCGGGAGGGCCGGGAGACCCAGTACTTC.

V usage is TRBV28 and J usage is TRBJ2-2, with TRBD2 matching 13 bases. V shed 8 bases and J 6 bases; nucleotides not matched to a gene: 9. The CDR3 has 16 amino acids. The germline gives CDR1 MDHEN, CDR2 SYDVKM. CDR3 DNA: TGTGCCAGCCCCCCCTCTGGACTAGCGGGAGCCGGGGAGCTGTTTTTT. This sequence encodes CASPPSGLAGAGELFF.

The chain joins TRBV21-1 to TRBJ2-1; TRBD2 reflects the table's D call only, with no check against the DNA. TRBV21-1 is a documented pseudogene. This CDR3 has 16 residues. CDR3 residues: CASSTLLAGSYNEQFF. The CDR3 region has the DNA TGTGCCAGCAGCACCTTACTAGCGGGGTCCTACAATGAGCAGTTCTTC.

The chain combines TRBV7-9 with TRBJ2-5; 9 bases fit TRBD2. The CDR3 spans 13 residues. The trim removed 8 bases at V and 7 bases at J, leaving 8 bases unmatched. CDR1 and CDR2 (germline): SEHNR, FQNEAQ (reference sequence). The CDR3: CASYAGGPGTQYF. In DNA form, the CDR3 reads TGTGCCAGCTACGCGGGGGGGCCGGGGACCCAGTACTTC.

This rearrangement joins TRBV7-3 to TRBJ2-2; D might be TRBD2 (5 bases). The V and J ends lost 0 bases and 3 bases respectively, with 17 bases between them. Germline V gives CDR1 SGHTA, CDR2 FQGTGA. This CDR3 comprises 18 residues. This CDR3 is CASSLTASRVYDTGELFF. Here the CDR3 DNA reads TGTGCCAGCAGCTTAACGGCTAGCCGGGTTTATGACACCGGGGAGCTGTTTTTT.

The J gene is TRBJ1-5, the V gene TRBV7-6, with D unclear. The germline CDR1 and CDR2 sequences are SGHVS and FNYEAQ. Trimming shortened V by 5 bases and J by 5 bases, and 10 bases separated the two germline ends. The CDR3 has 13 residues. CDR3 protein: CASSDGEDQPQHF. The DNA for the CDR3 is TGTGCCAGCAGCGACGGGGAGGATCAGCCCCAGCATTTT.

The V and J genes are TRBV1 and TRBJ2-3; TRBD2, the table's D call, was not compared with the DNA. TRBV1 is an annotated pseudogene. This CDR3 region has 15 residues. The CDR3, as DNA: TGCACCAGCAGCCTCTTTAGCGGAGGCACAGATACGCAGTATTTT. It specifies CTSSLFSGGTDTQYF.

The chain uses TRBV5-1 and TRBJ1-2; D is ambiguous. With 1 base removed from V and 8 bases from J, the gap between germline ends came to 18 bases. Germline CDR1 reads SGHRS; CDR2 reads YFSETQ. The CDR3 runs to 15 residues. The CDR3 reads CASSLQGGLGVGYTF. CDR3 bases: TGCGCCAGCAGCTTGCAAGGCGGCCTCGGGGTCGGCTACACCTTC. The full variable domain, in which reference TRBV5-1 and TRBJ1-2 provide the parts outside the CDR3, is KAGVTQTPRYLIKTRGQQVTLSCSPISGHRSVSWYQQTPGQGLQFLFEYFSETQRNKGNFPGRFSGRQFSNSRSEMNVSTLELGDSALYLCASSLQGGLGVGYTFGSGTRLTVV.

The chain uses TRBV5-6 and TRBJ2-1; no firm D call. Trimming took off 0 bases at V and 10 bases at J, with 5 bases between the two ends. The V gene's germline CDR1 is SGHDT and CDR2 YYEEEE. The length of the CDR3 is 11 residues. The chain's CDR3 is CASSLVQEQFF. The CDR3 bases are TGTGCCAGCAGCTTGGTCCAGGAGCAGTTCTTC.

This rearrangement joins TRBV19 to TRBJ2-7; 13 positions agree with TRBD2. The CDR3 extends over 15 amino acids. The germline V gene encodes CDR1 LNHDA and CDR2 SQIVND (reference sequence). V was pared by 6 bases and J by 4 bases, with 6 bases of the junction left unmatched. The CDR3 here is CASRALAGGSYEQYF. Here the CDR3 DNA reads TGTGCCAGTAGAGCACTAGCGGGAGGGTCTTACGAGCAGTACTTC.